This T cell receptor (beta chain) appears in the sequencing data of a study of CD8+CD57+ T cells in acquired aplastic anemia. Sequencing was done on patients that had shown CD8+CD57+ cell expansion by flow cytometry. A severe acquired aplastic anemia diagnosis applied to all patients. The blood sampling took place in patients who had so far received no therapy. General study points: Patients showed no significant difference from controls in CD8+ Simpson's diversity. There were 25 to 35 CD8+ CDR3 sequences that occurred in both patients and controls.

Profiling of TCR beta VDJ combinations and CDR3 sequences used genomic DNA as template. Each CDR3 protein is one row after TCRdb ran MiXCR on the reads. This table has over 150,000 distinct CDR3 sequences, 71% appearing once. This clonotype was found a few times. What it recognizes is unknown. The CDR3 extends over 16 amino acids. Germline assignment: CDR1 ENHRY and CDR2 SYGVKD. Trimming cost V 9 bases and J 2 bases; bases outside gene matches: 16. This clonotype originated in a human donor with aplastic anemia. The material sequenced was sorted CD4+, CD8+, or CD8+CD57+ T cells (not recorded which) from PBMCs. The chain is built from TRBV10-3 and TRBJ2-7; 7 positions agree with TRBD2. The CDR3: CAITQGAGREAYEQYF. Written as DNA, the CDR3 is TGTGCCATTACTCAGGGAGCGGGACGTGAGGCCTACGAGCAGTACTTC.